These 16 T cell receptor beta chains came from one sample sequenced in a study of chemoradiotherapy in HPV16-positive cancers. Here immunoSEQ multiplex PCR was the method, and the copy in TCRdb shows in-frame clones only, minus some. The sample yields 25,000 to 30,000 clones, roughly nine tenths seen once. The specimen comprised blood, sampled from a patient who underwent chemoradiotherapy. Receptors originate from a human donor with HPV-associated anogenital cancer.

J is TRBJ2-7 and V is TRBV14; D gene unclear. The CDR3 totals 15 residues. V lost 4 bases and J lost 4, with 17 bases in between. The germline V gene has CDR1 SGHDN and CDR2 FVKESK. The CDR3 protein is CASSPEVAEIYEQYF. In nucleotides, the CDR3 is TGTGCCAGCAGCCCCGAGGTAGCAGAGATTTACGAGCAGTACTTC.

The V gene is TRBV5-1, the J gene TRBJ1-4; no firm D call. This CDR3 has 14 amino acids. Looked up from germline, CDR1 is SGHRS and CDR2 is YFSETQ. Trimming cost V 0 bases and J 0 bases, with 3 bases left between them. The CDR3 loop is CASSLGATNEKLFF. CDR3 coding DNA: TGCGCCAGCAGCTTGGGTGCAACTAATGAAAAACTGTTTTTT.

The rearrangement links TRBV7-8 to TRBJ2-1; D is unresolved. Per the germline V gene, CDR1 is SGHVS and CDR2 is FQNEAQ. The CDR3 is 16 amino acids. Trimming removed 2 bases at V and 0 bases at J, with 11 bases between. The CDR3 nucleotides are TGTGCCAGCAGCTTAAGGCGGACCAGCTCCTACAATGAGCAGTTCTTC. This encodes CASSLRRTSSYNEQFF.

V is TRBV28 and J is TRBJ2-7; TRBD2 might be the D (5 bases). Germline V gene lookup returns CDR1 MDHEN and CDR2 SYDVKM. With 10 bases removed from V and 9 bases from J, the gap between germline ends came to 19 bases. The CDR3 is 12 residues long. The CDR3 reads CAIAKGGFGQYF. CDR3 in DNA: TGTGCCATCGCGAAGGGCGGGTTTGGGCAGTACTTC.

DNA of the CDR3: TGTGCCAGCAGCACGAATACAGGGGGCGCTTCTAACACCATATATTTT. This gives the protein CASSTNTGGASNTIYF. The chain has TRBV7-2 and TRBJ1-3, with 9 bases aligning to TRBD1. CDR1 and CDR2 (germline): SGHTA, FQGNSA. Unmatched junction bases numbered 12, after V lost 5 bases and J lost 7 bases. The CDR3 extends over 16 amino acids.

The chain links TRBV11-3 to TRBJ2-1; D is unresolved. Trimming took 2 bases from V and 0 from J, leaving 8 bases between them. The CDR3 has 15 amino acids. Germline CDR1 reads SGHNT; CDR2 reads YENEEA. CDR3 loop: CASSLRGLSYNEQFF. CDR3 in DNA: TGTGCCAGCAGCTTACGCGGTCTCTCCTACAATGAGCAGTTCTTC.

This chain connects TRBV5-6 to TRBJ2-1; 14 nucleotides align to TRBD2. The junction had 4 bases not matched to a gene; V was cut back by 2 bases and J by 6 bases. The CDR3 has 16 residues. In germline, CDR1 is SGHDT, CDR2 YYEEEE. CDR3 sequence: CASSFGLAGGGNEQFF. The CDR3 DNA is TGTGCCAGCAGCTTTGGACTAGCGGGGGGAGGCAATGAGCAGTTCTTC.

The V gene is TRBV7-6, the J gene TRBJ1-6, with no clear D. The CDR3 is 15 residues long. V lost 3 bases to trimming and J lost 7 bases, with 13 bases between them. CDR1 SGHVS and CDR2 FNYEAQ come from the germline V gene. CDR3 in DNA: TGTGCCAGCAGCTTGGGCCAAGCTCCCAATTCACCCCTCCACTTT. Translation: CASSLGQAPNSPLHF. The variable domain in full, with the rest retrieved from reference TRBV7-6 and TRBJ1-6, is GAGVSQSPRYKVTKRGQDVALRCDPISGHVSLYWYRQALGQGPEFLTYFNYEAQQDKSGLPNDRFSAERPEGSISTLTIQRTEQRDSAMYRCASSLGQAPNSPLHFGNGTRLTVT.

This rearrangement joins TRBV7-6 to TRBJ2-3; D remains ambiguous. Trimming took off 5 bases at V and 2 bases at J, with 5 bases between the two ends. The CDR3 covers 12 residues. Per germline, CDR1 SGHVS and CDR2 FNYEAQ. CDR3 loop: CASSHYTDTQYF. CDR3 DNA: TGTGCCAGCAGCCATTACACAGATACGCAGTATTTT.

V gene TRBV2 combines with J gene TRBJ2-5; 12 bases match TRBD2. Germline assignment: CDR1 SNHLY and CDR2 FYNNEI. Losses at the gene ends were 1 base for V and 5 bases for J; bases not matched to a gene: 5. The CDR3 length is 16 residues. The DNA of the CDR3 is TGTGCCAGCAGTGAAGGACTAGCGGGAGCTGGTGAGACCCAGTACTTC. As protein: CASSEGLAGAGETQYF.

In this sample, this clone turned up once. The gene calls are TRBV5-4 and TRBJ2-7; maybe TRBD2 (6 bases). The ends were cut back, 5 bases at V and 6 bases at J, with 21 bases in the middle. The CDR3 has 15 amino acids. Germline V lookup: CDR1 SGHNT, CDR2 YYREEE (reference sequence). The CDR3 nucleotides are TGTGCCAGCAGTTCGGGAGCCAGGGAGGCGGCCGAGCAGTACTTC. Its protein is CASSSGAREAAEQYF.

V and J are TRBV28 and TRBJ2-7; either TRBD1 or TRBD2 may supply D (5 bases each). CDR1 is MDHEN and CDR2 is SYDVKM in the germline V gene. The V and J ends lost 5 bases and 5 bases respectively, with 10 bases between them. CDR3 size: 12 residues. The CDR3 loop is CASSGGFHEQYF. In DNA form, the CDR3 reads TGTGCCAGCAGTGGGGGATTCCACGAGCAGTACTTC. Supplemented by reference TRBV28 and TRBJ2-7, the full variable domain reads DVKVTQSSRYLVKRTGEKVFLECVQDMDHENMFWYRQDPGLGLRLIYFSYDVKMKEKGDIPEGYSVSREKKERFSLILESASTNQTSMYLCASSGGFHEQYFGPGTRLTVT.

This clone was found a few times. The chain carries TRBV13 and TRBJ2-3; possibly TRBD1 for D (6 bases). The length of the CDR3 is 17 residues. Germline-derived CDR1 and CDR2 are PRHDT and FYEKMQ (reference sequence). The germline V and J ends were trimmed by 4 bases and 1 base, with 18 bases remaining between them. CDR3 coding DNA: TGTGCCAGCAGCTACCCACAGGGCGGATTTGGCACAGATACGCAGTATTTT. Its translation is CASSYPQGGFGTDTQYF.

The V and J genes are TRBV20-1 and TRBJ2-5, with D unresolved. The germline V and J ends were trimmed by 2 bases and 8 bases, with 6 bases remaining between them. CDR1 and CDR2 (germline): DFQATT, SNEGSKA (reference sequence). The CDR3 contains 10 residues. In nucleotides, the CDR3 is TGCAGTGCTAGAAAGGACACCCAGTACTTC. Encoded protein: CSARKDTQYF.

V and J are TRBV11-3 and TRBJ2-1, with D possibly matching TRBD1 (7 bases). This CDR3 region has 12 residues. V was clipped by 5 bases and J by 11 bases, with 13 bases between them. CDR1 and CDR2 (germline): SGHNT, YENEEA. Here the CDR3 reads CASSQGGFKQFF. CDR3 nucleotide sequence: TGTGCCAGCAGCCAGGGGGGTTTTAAGCAGTTCTTC.

The chain has TRBV7-6 and TRBJ1-1; D gene uncertain. V lost 4 bases, J lost 0 bases, and 9 bases lay in between. The germline CDR1 and CDR2 sequences are SGHVS and FNYEAQ. This CDR3 has 14 amino acids. CDR3: CASSSQPVNTEAFF. The CDR3 nucleotides read TGTGCCAGCAGCTCCCAGCCGGTGAACACTGAAGCTTTCTTT.